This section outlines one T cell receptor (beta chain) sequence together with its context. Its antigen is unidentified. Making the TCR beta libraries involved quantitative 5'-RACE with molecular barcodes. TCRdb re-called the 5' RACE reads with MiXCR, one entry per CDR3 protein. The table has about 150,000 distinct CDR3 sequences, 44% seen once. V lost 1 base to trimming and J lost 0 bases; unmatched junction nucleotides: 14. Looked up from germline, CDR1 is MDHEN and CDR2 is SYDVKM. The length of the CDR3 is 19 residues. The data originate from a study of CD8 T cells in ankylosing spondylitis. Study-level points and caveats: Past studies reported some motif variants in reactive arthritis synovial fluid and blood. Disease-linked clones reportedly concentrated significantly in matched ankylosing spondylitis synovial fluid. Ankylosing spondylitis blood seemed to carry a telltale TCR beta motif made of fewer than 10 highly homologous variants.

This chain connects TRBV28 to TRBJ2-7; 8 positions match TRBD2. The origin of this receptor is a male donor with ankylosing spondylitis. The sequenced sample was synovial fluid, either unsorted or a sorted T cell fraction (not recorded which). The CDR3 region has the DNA TGTGCCAGCAGTTTATTCTCGTATGTGCAGCGGGAGATCTCCTACGAGCAGTACTTC. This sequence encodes CASSLFSYVQREISYEQYF.